These T cell receptor beta chains were read from a single sample in a study of vaccination effects on CD4 cells after COVID-19. These receptors lack a known antigen. The method was immunoSEQ multiplex PCR; TCRdb's version includes in-frame clones alone and lacks a portion of them. This table has tens of thousands of clones, around 74% appearing once. The sequences come from CD4+ T cells from PBMCs cultured without peptide, collected before COVID-19 vaccination. Source of these receptors: a human donor who had a prior SARS-CoV-2 infection. CDR3s include the opening cysteine and the closing phenylalanine or tryptophan. D genes are given only for firm matches. The listing skips clone size in some rows; elsewhere it reads once, few, many or a size class.

v_gene	j_gene	d_gene	abundance	CDR3nt	CDR3aa
TRBV7-2	TRBJ1-5	TRBD1	.	TGTGCCAGCAGCTTAAGACAGGGGGAATATCAGCCCCAGCATTTT	CASSLRQGEYQPQHF
TRBV9	TRBJ1-2	.	.	TGTGCCAGCTGCCCCCGGACCGGGTGTTGGTCTGGCTACACCTTC	CASCPRTGCWSGYTF
TRBV9	TRBJ2-3	TRBD2	.	TGTGCCAGCAGCTACCAAGGACTAGCGGGAGGTACGCAGTATTTT	CASSYQGLAGGTQYF
TRBV2	TRBJ1-4	.	.	TGTGCCAGCAGTGAAGCGCGAGGTGAAAAACTGTTTTTT	CASSEARGEKLFF
TRBV6-5	TRBJ1-5	.	few	TGTGCCAGCAAAAGACAAACTAATAGCAATCAGCCCCAGCATTTT	CASKRQTNSNQPQHF
TRBV3-1/TRBV3-2	TRBJ1-1	TRBD1	.	TGTGCCAGCAGCCAAGGACAGGGGAACACTGAAGCTTTCTTT	CASSQGQGNTEAFF
TRBV11-2	TRBJ2-5	TRBD2	.	TGTGCCAGCAGCTTAGGGGGCGGGGGGAGAGAGACCCAGTACTTC	CASSLGGGGRETQYF
TRBV10-3	TRBJ1-5	.	.	TGTGCCATCAGTGAAGGGGCAAATAGCAATCAGCCCCAGCATTTT	CAISEGANSNQPQHF
TRBV5-4	TRBJ2-3	.	.	TGTGCCAGCAGCAAAAGGTTTTATAGCACAGATACGCAGTATTTT	CASSKRFYSTDTQYF
TRBV9	TRBJ2-3	.	.	TGTGCCAGCAGCGTAGGGAGCACAGATACGCAGTATTTT	CASSVGSTDTQYF
TRBV30	TRBJ1-4	.	once	TGTGCCTGGAGTCAACTTGGACATTCGGAAAAACTGTTTTTT	CAWSQLGHSEKLFF
TRBV19	TRBJ1-5	.	.	TGTGCCAGTAGTATGGAAGAGAATCAGCCCCAGCATTTT	CASSMEENQPQHF
TRBV11-3	TRBJ2-6	.	.	TGTGCCAGCAGCTCCACCCTTGGGGCCAACGTCCTGACTTTC	CASSSTLGANVLTF
TRBV7-9	TRBJ1-4	TRBD1	few	TGTGCCAGCAGCCAAACAGGGGGCGGTGAAAAACTGTTTTTT	CASSQTGGGEKLFF